Listed below are T cell receptor beta chains from one sample, sequenced in a study of blood T cell repertoires in COVID-19. Profiled with immunoSEQ multiplex PCR; TCRdb holds only in-frame clones, not every one. This repertoire shows 85,000 to 130,000 clones, about four fifths found once; its top ten account for 2.5% to 3.5%. The sample comprised peripheral blood. These receptors were collected from a woman of 80 years or more with active or convalescent COVID-19. The CDR3 runs from the conserved cysteine through the conserved F or W. D genes are given only for firm matches. The size field is filled for only some rows; it gives once, few, many or a size class.

TRBJ1-2 - - TRBV28 CASSLLEHLYGYTF TGTGCCAGCAGTTTATTGGAGCATCTCTATGGCTACACCTTC
TRBJ1-5 TRBD1 - TRBV19 CASNDRGGQPQHF TGTGCCAGTAACGACAGGGGCGGTCAGCCCCAGCATTTT
TRBJ2-3 - - TRBV9 CASSYGDTQYF TGTGCCAGCAGCTACGGGGATACGCAGTATTTT
TRBJ2-1 TRBD1 - TRBV24-1 CATSDQPGQGSEQFF TGTGCCACCAGTGATCAACCCGGACAGGGTAGTGAGCAGTTCTTC
TRBJ1-5 TRBD1 - TRBV27 CASSWDRGNQPQHF TGTGCCAGCAGTTGGGACAGGGGGAATCAGCCCCAGCATTTT
TRBJ1-1 - once TRBV29-1 CSHIHAVNTEAFF TGCAGCCATATCCATGCGGTGAACACTGAAGCTTTCTTT
TRBJ2-5 TRBD1 - TRBV5-4 CASSLGARQGMRETQYF TGTGCCAGCAGCTTGGGAGCCAGACAGGGCATGCGGGAGACCCAGTACTTC
TRBJ1-2 - - TRBV9 CASSVGTASMYYGYTF TGTGCCAGCAGCGTAGGGACAGCCTCTATGTACTATGGCTACACCTTC
TRBJ2-3 - - TRBV24-1 CATSTPDSKDTQYF TGTGCCACCAGCACACCGGACTCCAAAGATACGCAGTATTTT
TRBJ1-1 - - TRBV5-1 CASSPGRGGPTEAFF TGCGCCAGCAGCCCTGGTAGGGGTGGGCCCACTGAAGCTTTCTTT
TRBJ1-2 - - TRBV28 CASGSPRGAHGYTF TGTGCCAGCGGATCCCCGCGGGGGGCACATGGCTACACCTTC
TRBJ2-2 TRBD2 few TRBV6-2/TRBV6-3 CASSGTSGRATGNTGELFF TGTGCCAGCAGTGGGACTAGCGGGAGGGCTACCGGAAACACCGGGGAGCTGTTTTTT
TRBJ2-7 TRBD1 - TRBV3-1/TRBV3-2 CASSQASGTGGYEQYF TGTGCCAGCAGCCAAGCTTCCGGGACAGGGGGCTACGAGCAGTACTTC
TRBJ1-2 - once TRBV19 CAPHNRSWGYTF TGTGCTCCCCATAATAGAAGTTGGGGCTACACCTTC
TRBJ1-1 TRBD1 - TRBV2 CASRVTGTGTEAFF TGTGCCAGCAGGGTTACCGGGACAGGGACTGAAGCTTTCTTT
TRBJ2-3 TRBD2 - TRBV6-5 CASSYRGGLGTDTQYF TGTGCCAGCAGTTACCGGGGGGGACTGGGCACAGATACGCAGTATTTT
TRBJ1-2 - - TRBV10-2 CASSDSNFYGYTF TGCGCCAGCAGTGATAGTAATTTCTATGGCTACACCTTC
TRBJ2-7 - - TRBV28 CASSLLNSFSYEQYF TGTGCCAGCAGTTTATTGAACAGTTTCTCCTACGAGCAGTACTTC
TRBJ2-1 TRBD2 once TRBV9 CASSTQRGEGLNSYNEQFF TGTGCCAGCAGCACCCAGCGGGGGGAGGGGTTGAACTCCTACAATGAGCAGTTCTTC
TRBJ1-1 - - TRBV9 CASGEGVNTEAFF TGTGCCAGCGGGGAGGGTGTGAACACTGAAGCTTTCTTT
TRBJ2-5 - - TRBV5-4 CASSPETSYSQETQYF TGTGCCAGCAGCCCCGAGACATCTTACTCCCAAGAGACCCAGTACTTC
TRBJ1-2 TRBD1 - TRBV4-1 CASSQEVRQRDRANGYTF TGCGCCAGCAGCCAAGAAGTTCGGCAGAGGGACAGGGCGAATGGCTACACCTTC
TRBJ1-4 - once TRBV4-1 CASTNALTAGNEKLFF TGCGCCAGCACCAACGCTCTGACAGCGGGGAATGAAAAACTGTTTTTT
TRBJ2-5 - - TRBV7-2 CASSFSDSWGTQYF TGTGCCAGCAGCTTTTCCGACAGTTGGGGGACCCAGTACTTC
TRBJ2-7 TRBD2 - TRBV30 CAWRYGGGFYEQYF TGTGCCTGGAGATACGGCGGGGGATTCTACGAGCAGTACTTC
TRBJ1-4 - once TRBV6-6 CASSQDSEKLFF TGTGCCAGCAGTCAGGACAGTGAAAAACTGTTTTTT
TRBJ1-2 - once TRBV30 CAWSTGSYGYTF TGTGCCTGGAGTACCGGTTCCTATGGCTACACCTTC